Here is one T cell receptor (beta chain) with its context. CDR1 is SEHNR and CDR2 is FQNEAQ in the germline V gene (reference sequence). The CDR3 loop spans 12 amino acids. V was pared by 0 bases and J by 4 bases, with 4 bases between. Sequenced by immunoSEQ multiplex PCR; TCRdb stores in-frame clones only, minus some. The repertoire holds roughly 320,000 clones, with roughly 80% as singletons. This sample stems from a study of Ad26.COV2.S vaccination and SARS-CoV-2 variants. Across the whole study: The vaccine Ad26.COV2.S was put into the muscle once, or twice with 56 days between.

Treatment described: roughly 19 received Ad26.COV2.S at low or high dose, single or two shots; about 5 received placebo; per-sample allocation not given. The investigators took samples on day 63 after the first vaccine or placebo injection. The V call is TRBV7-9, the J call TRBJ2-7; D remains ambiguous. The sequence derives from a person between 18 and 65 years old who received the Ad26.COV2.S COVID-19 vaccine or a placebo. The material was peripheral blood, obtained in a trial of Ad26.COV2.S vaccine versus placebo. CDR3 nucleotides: TGTGCCAGCAGCTTAGCGGCGTACGAGCAGTACTTC. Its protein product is CASSLAAYEQYF.